The 19 T cell receptor beta chains below come from one sample, sequenced in a study of blood T cell repertoires in COVID-19. Some clones are missing from TCRdb's copy, which holds only in-frame ones; the method was immunoSEQ multiplex PCR. The sample records under 250,000 clones, around 83% being singletons. The sequencing sample was made of peripheral blood. The receptor source for this set is a man aged 40-50 years with active or convalescent COVID-19.

The CDR3 nucleotides read TGTGCCAGCAGCTTAGGTAAGCAGCGGCCCGTCTACGAGCAGTACTTC. It codes for CASSLGKQRPVYEQYF. The V gene is TRBV7-8, the J gene TRBJ2-7; weak D call: TRBD2 (5 bases). The CDR3 has 16 residues. Trimming stripped 1 base from V and 3 bases from J, with 16 bases between. CDR1 and CDR2 from the germline V gene are SGHVS and FQNEAQ. Full variable domain (remainder filled in from reference TRBV7-8 and TRBJ2-7): GAGVSQSPRYKVAKRGQDVALRCDPISGHVSLFWYQQALGQGPEFLTYFQNEAQLDKSGLPSDRFFAERPEGSVSTLKIQRTQQEDSAVYLCASSLGKQRPVYEQYFGPGTRLTVT.

This chain joins TRBV3-1 (or the pseudogene TRBV3-2) and TRBJ2-5; 8 nucleotides line up with TRBD2. The germline V gene encodes CDR1 LGHDT and CDR2 YNNKEL (reference sequence). The CDR3 is 15 residues long. V gave up 1 base and J gave up 5 bases; unmatched junction bases: 6. The CDR3: CASSQGTGGPETQYF. The CDR3 DNA is TGTGCCAGCAGCCAAGGTACGGGAGGGCCCGAGACCCAGTACTTC.

In this sample, this clone turned up many times. The V gene is TRBV7-3, the J gene TRBJ1-4; no clear D. Germline assignment: CDR1 SGHTA and CDR2 FQGTGA. The V end was cut by 5 bases, the J end by 8 bases, with 12 bases between. There are 13 residues in the CDR3. The CDR3 DNA follows: TGTGCCAGCAGCCCCTCACCCGGGGAAAAACTGTTTTTT. It translates to CASSPSPGEKLFF.

V usage is TRBV6-6 and J usage is TRBJ1-2; D may be TRBD1 (6 bases). V shed 5 bases and J shed 5 bases, with 15 bases lying between them. This CDR3 has 14 residues. Germline-derived CDR1 and CDR2 are MNHNY and SVGAGI (reference sequence). Here the CDR3 DNA reads TGTGCCAGCAGTCTACAGGGAGGGATTTATGGCTACACCTTC. This codes for CASSLQGGIYGYTF.

The chain recombines TRBV6-6 with TRBJ2-3, with 13 bases that match TRBD2. V was clipped by 5 bases and J by 1 base; unmatched bases: 6. Germline CDR1 reads MNHNY; CDR2 reads SVGAGI (reference sequence). This CDR3 contains 17 residues. CDR3 residues: CASSPWTSGGRTDTQYF. The CDR3 DNA reads as TGTGCCAGCAGTCCTTGGACTAGCGGGGGACGCACAGATACGCAGTATTTT.

V and J are TRBV5-1 and TRBJ2-3; 10 bases match TRBD1. The CDR3 runs to 15 residues. V dropped 3 bases and J dropped 6; count of bases not matched to a gene: 7. CDR1 is SGHRS, CDR2 YFSETQ, per germline. In nucleotides, the CDR3 is TGCGCCAGCAGCTCAGGGACAGGGGAAGGGGATACGCAGTATTTT. It translates to CASSSGTGEGDTQYF.

V usage is TRBV27 and J usage is TRBJ1-1; perhaps TRBD1 as D (5 bases). The germline V and J ends were trimmed by 1 base and 6 bases, with 15 bases remaining between them. The CDR3 runs to 15 residues. The germline CDR1 and CDR2 sequences are MNHEY and SMNVEV (reference sequence). CDR3 residues: CASSLYQGKVSEAFF. CDR3 DNA sequence: TGTGCCAGCAGTTTATACCAGGGAAAGGTCTCTGAAGCTTTCTTT.

The chain carries TRBV19 and TRBJ1-6, with 7 nucleotides matching TRBD1. Trimming cost V 5 bases and J 6 bases; bases outside gene matches: 7. The CDR3 has 15 residues. Germline CDR1 LNHDA, CDR2 SQIVND (reference sequence). CDR3 DNA sequence: TGTGCCAGTAGTGATACAGGGGTAGGTAATTCACCCCTCCACTTT. Translation: CASSDTGVGNSPLHF.

The genes are TRBV29-1 and TRBJ2-7, with TRBD1 matching 8 bases. This CDR3 is built from 12 residues. V gave up 6 bases and J gave up 5 bases; unmatched junction bases: 6. Germline assignment: CDR1 SQVTM and CDR2 ANQGSEA. CDR3 DNA: TGCAGCGTCGGGACAGGCGGCCACGAGCAGTACTTC. Translation gives CSVGTGGHEQYF.

This sequence joins TRBV2 and TRBJ2-3, with 8 bases fitting TRBD1. Losses at the gene ends were 6 bases for V and 2 bases for J; bases not matched to a gene: 4. Germline V lookup: CDR1 SNHLY, CDR2 FYNNEI. This CDR3 contains 14 residues. In DNA form, the CDR3 reads TGTGCCAGCAGATCGGGACAGGCCACAGATACGCAGTATTTT. This codes for CASRSGQATDTQYF.

The rearrangement links TRBV9 to TRBJ2-3, with 9 bases matching TRBD1. The CDR3 has 18 amino acids. The trim removed 4 bases at V and 0 bases at J, leaving 12 bases unmatched. Germline CDR1 reads SGDLS; CDR2 reads YYNGEE. The chain's CDR3 is CASSYRTGAYPSTDTQYF. CDR3 nucleotide sequence: TGTGCCAGCAGCTACAGGACAGGGGCTTATCCTAGCACAGATACGCAGTATTTT.

V is TRBV6-2 or TRBV6-3 and J is TRBJ2-1; TRBD2 matches 11 bases. Trimming took 0 bases from V and 5 from J; bases not matched to a gene: 3. Germline CDR1 reads MNHEY; CDR2 reads SVGEGT. The CDR3 is made up of 16 amino acids. The CDR3 region has the DNA TGTGCCAGCAGTTACTCCCGACTAGCGGGAAACAATGAGCAGTTCTTC. This translates into CASSYSRLAGNNEQFF.

The V gene is TRBV3-1 (or the pseudogene TRBV3-2), the J gene TRBJ2-2; D is unclear. The V end lost 3 bases, the J end lost 3 bases, and 8 bases lay between the germline ends. Germline V gene sequence: CDR1 LGHDT, CDR2 YNNKEL (reference sequence). This CDR3 has 14 residues. The chain's CDR3 is CASSHIPDTGELFF. The CDR3 coding sequence is TGTGCCAGCAGCCACATCCCGGACACCGGGGAGCTGTTTTTT.

This chain uses TRBV5-1 with TRBJ2-2, with a tentative D call TRBD1 (6 bases). Germline V lookup: CDR1 SGHRS, CDR2 YFSETQ. With 4 bases removed from V and 6 bases from J, the gap between germline ends came to 22 bases. The CDR3 has 17 amino acids. The CDR3 spells CASSASGHSSYAGELFF. As DNA, the CDR3 is TGCGCCAGCAGCGCATCGGGACACTCTTCCTACGCCGGGGAGCTGTTTTTT.

The chain links TRBV30 to TRBJ1-4; possibly TRBD1 for D (5 bases). This CDR3 has 11 amino acids. Trimming pared 7 bases from V and 12 bases from J, leaving 15 bases between. The germline V gene has CDR1 GTSNPN and CDR2 SVGIG (reference sequence). As DNA, the CDR3 is TGTGCCTCGGGCCCCTGGGGGGAACTGTTTTTT. Translation: CASGPWGELFF.

The chain employs TRBV19 and TRBJ1-5; 11 bases are shared with TRBD1. J lost 6 bases, V lost 4 bases, and 5 bases had no gene match. CDR1 and CDR2 (germline): LNHDA, SQIVND (reference sequence). The CDR3 contains 15 residues. The DNA for the CDR3 is TGTGCCAGTAGTACCGGACAGGGGGCTACTCAGCCCCAGCATTTT. It specifies CASSTGQGATQPQHF.

The chain employs TRBV6-1 and TRBJ1-4, with D possibly being TRBD1 (5 bases). The CDR3 is made up of 16 amino acids. Between the trimmed V and J ends, which lost 4 bases and 0 bases, there was a span of 12 bases. Germline V gene data show CDR1 as MNHNS and CDR2 as SASEGT. The CDR3 DNA follows: TGTGCCAGCAGTGGGGCCGGAGGGGCAACTAATGAAAAACTGTTTTTT. It is translated as CASSGAGGATNEKLFF.

J is TRBJ1-5 and V is TRBV7-2; D is possibly TRBD1 (6 bases). The CDR3 covers 13 residues. Germline V CDR1 and CDR2: SGHTA, FQGNSA. The ends were cut back, 6 bases at V and 5 bases at J, with 11 bases in the middle. CDR3 coding DNA: TGTGCCAGCAGGAAAAACAGGGATCAGCCCCAGCATTTT. Protein product: CASRKNRDQPQHF.

The table lists this clone with a count of one. This rearrangement joins TRBV19 to TRBJ2-2; 13 bases fit TRBD2. The CDR3 has 16 residues. The V gene's germline CDR1 is LNHDA and CDR2 SQIVND (reference sequence). J gave up 6 bases and V 5 bases, and 6 bases lay outside the gene matches. CDR3 coding DNA: TGTGCCAGTAGTCGGACTAGCGGGAGAACAGCCGGGGAGCTGTTTTTT. Translating it yields CASSRTSGRTAGELFF.